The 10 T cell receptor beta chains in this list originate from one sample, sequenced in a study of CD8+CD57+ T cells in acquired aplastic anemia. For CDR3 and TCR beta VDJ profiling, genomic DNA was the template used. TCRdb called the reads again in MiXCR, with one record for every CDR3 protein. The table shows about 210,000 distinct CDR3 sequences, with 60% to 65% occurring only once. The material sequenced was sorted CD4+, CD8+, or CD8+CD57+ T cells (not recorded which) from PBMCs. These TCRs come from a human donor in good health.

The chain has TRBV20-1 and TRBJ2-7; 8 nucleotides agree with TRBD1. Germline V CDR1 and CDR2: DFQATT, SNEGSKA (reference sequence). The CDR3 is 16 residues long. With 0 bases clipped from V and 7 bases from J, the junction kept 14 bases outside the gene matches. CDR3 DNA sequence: TGCAGTGCTAGAGACCAGGAGACAGGGGACACCGGGGAGCAGTACTTC. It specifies CSARDQETGDTGEQYF.

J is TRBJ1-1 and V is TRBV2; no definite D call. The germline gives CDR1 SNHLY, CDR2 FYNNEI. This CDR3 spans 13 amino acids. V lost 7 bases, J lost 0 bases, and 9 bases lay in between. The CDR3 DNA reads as TGTGCCAGCACCAGATTTCTGAACACTGAAGCTTTCTTT. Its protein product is CASTRFLNTEAFF.

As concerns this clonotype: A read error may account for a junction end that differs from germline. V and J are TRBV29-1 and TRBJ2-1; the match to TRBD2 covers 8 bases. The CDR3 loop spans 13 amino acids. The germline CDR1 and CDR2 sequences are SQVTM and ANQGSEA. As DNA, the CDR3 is TGCAGCGTCCGCGGGGGGTCACACAATGAGCAGTCCTTC. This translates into CSVRGGSHNEQSF.

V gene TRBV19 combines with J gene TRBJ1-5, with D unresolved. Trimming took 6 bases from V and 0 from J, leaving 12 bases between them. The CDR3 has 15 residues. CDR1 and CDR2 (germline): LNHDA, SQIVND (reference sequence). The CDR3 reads CASREGSYSNQPQHF. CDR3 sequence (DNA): TGTGCCAGTAGGGAGGGCTCATATAGCAATCAGCCCCAGCATTTT.

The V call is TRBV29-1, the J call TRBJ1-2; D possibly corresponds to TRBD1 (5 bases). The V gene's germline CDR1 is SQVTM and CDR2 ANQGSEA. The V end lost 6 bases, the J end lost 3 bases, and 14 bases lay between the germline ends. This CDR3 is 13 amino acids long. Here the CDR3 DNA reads TGCAGCGTCGGGGCGGGCAGGGACTATGGCTACACCTTC. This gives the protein CSVGAGRDYGYTF.

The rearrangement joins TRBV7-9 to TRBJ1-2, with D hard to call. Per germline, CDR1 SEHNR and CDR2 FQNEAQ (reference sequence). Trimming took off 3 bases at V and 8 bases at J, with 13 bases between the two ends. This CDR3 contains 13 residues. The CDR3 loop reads CASSLGTLRGYTF. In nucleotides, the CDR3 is TGTGCCAGCAGCTTGGGAACCTTGAGAGGCTACACCTTC.

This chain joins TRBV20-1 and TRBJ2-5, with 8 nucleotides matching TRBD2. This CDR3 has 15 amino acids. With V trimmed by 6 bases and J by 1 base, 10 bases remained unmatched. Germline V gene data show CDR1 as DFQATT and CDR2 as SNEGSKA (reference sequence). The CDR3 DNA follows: TGCAGTGCCGGCAGCGGGGGATCCTTCCAAGAGACCCAGTACTTC. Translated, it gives CSAGSGGSFQETQYF.

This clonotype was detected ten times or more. DNA of the CDR3: TGTGCCAGCAGTGTCTCGACAGGGGGAGGAAATGAGCAGTTCTTC. Amino acid sequence: CASSVSTGGGNEQFF. The chain is built from TRBV6-4 and TRBJ2-1; 9 bases are a match to TRBD1. CDR1 and CDR2 from the germline V gene are MRHNA and SNTAGT. The V gene end was trimmed by 4 bases and the J gene end by 7 bases; junction bases not matched to a gene: 8. The CDR3 is made up of 15 amino acids.

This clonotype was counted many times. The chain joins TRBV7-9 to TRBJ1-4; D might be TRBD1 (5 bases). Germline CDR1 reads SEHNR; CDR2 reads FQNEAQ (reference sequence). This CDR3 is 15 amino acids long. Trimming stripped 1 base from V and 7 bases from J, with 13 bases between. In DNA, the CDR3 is TGTGCCAGCAGCTTAGGGTCAGGGTTTGTTGAAAAACTGTTTTTT. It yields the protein CASSLGSGFVEKLFF.

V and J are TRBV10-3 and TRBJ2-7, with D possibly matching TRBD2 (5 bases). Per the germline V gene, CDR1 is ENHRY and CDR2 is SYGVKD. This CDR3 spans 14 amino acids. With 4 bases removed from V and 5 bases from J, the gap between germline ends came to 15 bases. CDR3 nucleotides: TGTGCCATCAGTGGATCTCAACCTAGCCACGAGCAGTACTTC. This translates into CAISGSQPSHEQYF.